One sample yielded the 27 T cell receptor beta chains listed below, sequenced in a study of CD8+ T cells in alopecia areata. RNA, once extracted, was reverse transcribed into cDNA for use as the sequencing template. Clones were read by immunoSEQ multiplex PCR, and TCRdb kept only the in-frame ones, dropping some. The sample has roughly 150,000 clones, 40% to 60% seen once; the top ten hold approximately 19%. Sequenced here: CD8+ T cells sorted from blood, sampled at week 0. These receptor sequences come from a human donor with alopecia areata.

V and J are TRBV7-6 and TRBJ2-3, with a possible D match to TRBD2 (5 bases). CDR1 and CDR2 from the germline V gene are SGHVS and FNYEAQ. The germline V and J ends were trimmed by 3 bases and 2 bases, with 15 bases remaining between them. The CDR3 is 16 residues long. The CDR3 DNA reads TGTGCCAGCAGCTTGGGCGGAGGTGGGCACACAGATACGCAGTATTTT. Encoded protein: CASSLGGGGHTDTQYF.

This clone was seen only a few times. V usage is TRBV9 and J usage is TRBJ2-3, with D possibly being TRBD2 (6 bases). V shed 1 base and J shed 9 bases, with 15 bases lying between them. CDR3 length equals 14 residues. Germline CDR1 is SGDLS and CDR2 is YYNGEE. CDR3 nucleotide sequence: TGTGCCAGCAGCGTAACTGGGACTCCCGAGACGCAGTATTTT. This sequence encodes CASSVTGTPETQYF.

The V call is TRBV2, the J call TRBJ2-2, with D hard to call. The germline V and J ends were trimmed by 0 bases and 2 bases, with 10 bases remaining between them. This CDR3 is built from 16 residues. Germline V gene sequence: CDR1 SNHLY, CDR2 FYNNEI. This chain's CDR3 is CASSEALLGNTGELFF. CDR3 nucleotide sequence: TGTGCCAGCAGTGAAGCGCTTTTGGGAAACACCGGGGAGCTGTTTTTT.

The V gene is TRBV4-3, the J gene TRBJ2-7, with TRBD1 identical over 9 bases. Germline V gives CDR1 LGHNA, CDR2 YSLEER. With V trimmed by 3 bases and J by 3 bases, 3 bases remained unmatched. This CDR3 is built from 14 residues. This chain's CDR3 is CASSQGTGRYEQYF. The DNA of the CDR3 is TGCGCCAGCAGCCAGGGGACAGGGCGCTACGAGCAGTACTTC.

The V gene is TRBV7-8, the J gene TRBJ1-1; weak D call: TRBD1 (6 bases). This CDR3 spans 15 amino acids. V was pared by 6 bases and J by 1 base, with 15 bases between. Germline values: CDR1 SGHVS, CDR2 FQNEAQ. The CDR3 nucleotides are TGTGCCAGCAGACCTCCGGGGGCGGAGAACACTGAAGCTTTCTTT. Amino acids: CASRPPGAENTEAFF.

This chain joins TRBV30 and TRBJ2-1; 12 nucleotides agree with TRBD1. Germline CDR1 is GTSNPN and CDR2 is SVGIG (reference sequence). The CDR3 contains 15 residues. Trimming took 4 bases from V and 8 from J; bases not matched to a gene: 9. Here the CDR3 DNA reads TGTGCCTGGAACCCTCCGGGACAGGGGGCGGATGAGCAGTTCTTC. Its protein is CAWNPPGQGADEQFF.

The chain has TRBV30 and TRBJ2-7, with D maybe TRBD1 (6 bases). The CDR3 covers 13 residues. Trimming left V 5 bases short and J 2 bases short, with 13 bases between. Germline V gives CDR1 GTSNPN, CDR2 SVGIG (reference sequence). The CDR3 protein is CAWGAGVTYEQYF. The DNA for the CDR3 is TGTGCCTGGGGGGCAGGGGTAACCTACGAGCAGTACTTC.

This clone showed up just a few times. This chain uses TRBV29-1 with TRBJ2-1; no reliable D call. This CDR3 has 11 amino acids. In germline, CDR1 is SQVTM, CDR2 ANQGSEA. Trimming pared 8 bases from V and 10 bases from J, leaving 15 bases between. CDR3 in DNA: TGCAGCTCAGAACGGAGTGGCGAGCAGTTCTTC. This gives the protein CSSERSGEQFF.

The genes are TRBV28 and TRBJ2-5, with unresolved D. CDR3 length equals 14 residues. The V gene lost 2 bases and the J gene lost 2 bases, with 9 bases spanning the gap. Germline CDR1 is MDHEN and CDR2 is SYDVKM. The CDR3 DNA follows: TGTGCCAGCAGTTTAAGACTGGGACAAGAGACCCAGTACTTC. It specifies CASSLRLGQETQYF.

The chain combines TRBV4-1 with TRBJ2-5, with D uncertain. V dropped 4 bases and J dropped 1 base, with 13 bases sitting between them. The CDR3 has 15 amino acids. Germline lookup yields CDR1 MGHRA and CDR2 YSYEKL. CDR3 amino acids: CASSLQLDRQETQYF. The CDR3 DNA is TGCGCCAGCAGCCTCCAATTGGACCGCCAAGAGACCCAGTACTTC.

This clone was seen more than once but under ten times. The J gene is TRBJ1-5, the V gene TRBV27; the D is unclear. This CDR3 has 11 residues. Germline values: CDR1 MNHEY, CDR2 SMNVEV (reference sequence). Between the trimmed V and J ends, which lost 4 bases and 9 bases, there was a span of 7 bases. This chain's CDR3 is CASSSGGPQHF. The CDR3 DNA sequence: TGTGCCAGCAGTTCCGGTGGGCCCCAGCATTTT.

The genes are TRBV5-1 and TRBJ2-7; 9 bases fit TRBD2. Germline lookup yields CDR1 SGHRS and CDR2 YFSETQ. The ends lost 4 bases at V and 1 base at J; junction bases unmatched: 6. The CDR3 length is 15 residues. The CDR3 sequence is CASSVGSGGSYEQYF. CDR3 DNA sequence: TGCGCCAGCAGCGTCGGTAGCGGGGGTTCCTACGAGCAGTACTTC.

CDR3 residues: CASRGETGELFF. CDR3 bases: TGTGCCAGCAGAGGGGAGACCGGGGAGCTGTTTTTT. The rearrangement links TRBV27 to TRBJ2-2; TRBD1 or TRBD2 may be the D gene (5 bases each). The CDR3 length is 12 residues. Trimming left V 6 bases short and J 5 bases short, with 7 bases between. Per germline, CDR1 MNHEY and CDR2 SMNVEV (reference sequence).

The chain uses TRBV13 and TRBJ2-2, with D possibly matching TRBD2 (6 bases). The germline gives CDR1 PRHDT, CDR2 FYEKMQ (reference sequence). Trimming shortened V by 5 bases and J by 2 bases, and 15 bases separated the two germline ends. The CDR3 loop spans 16 amino acids. The CDR3 loop reads CASSPNGGSNTGELFF. CDR3 nucleotides: TGTGCCAGCAGCCCTAACGGGGGATCAAACACCGGGGAGCTGTTTTTT.

The table lists this clone with a count of one. The rearrangement links TRBV6-5 to TRBJ1-5, with TRBD1 matching over 8 bases. CDR1 and CDR2 (germline): MNHEY, SVGAGI. The CDR3 has 13 amino acids. The V segment lost 6 bases and the J segment 7 bases; nucleotides outside the gene matches: 5. DNA of the CDR3: TGTGCCAGCAGACAGGACAGGGCCCAGCCCCAGCATTTT. Translated, it gives CASRQDRAQPQHF.

This chain uses TRBV30 with TRBJ2-1, with 7 bases lining up with TRBD1. The CDR3 extends over 13 amino acids. With V trimmed by 1 base and J by 10 bases, 7 bases remained unmatched. Germline-derived CDR1 and CDR2 are GTSNPN and SVGIG (reference sequence). CDR3 region: CAWSELTGEEQFF. The CDR3 DNA sequence: TGTGCCTGGAGTGAGCTAACAGGGGAAGAGCAGTTCTTC.

The chain employs TRBV5-6 and TRBJ1-2; the D is unclear. The V and J ends lost 0 bases and 3 bases respectively, with 6 bases between them. The germline CDR1 and CDR2 sequences are SGHDT and YYEEEE. The CDR3 runs to 13 residues. The CDR3 nucleotides read TGTGCCAGCAGCTTGGTGGGCGACTATGGCTACACCTTC. Amino acid sequence: CASSLVGDYGYTF.

J is TRBJ2-1 and V is TRBV11-2; D remains unclear. V was trimmed by 2 bases and J by 5 bases, leaving 7 bases between them. The CDR3 totals 13 residues. Germline V gene data show CDR1 as SGHAT and CDR2 as FQNNGV. CDR3 amino acids: CASSLLNDNEQFF. CDR3 sequence (DNA): TGTGCCAGCAGCTTACTTAACGACAATGAGCAGTTCTTC.

About this clone: Other DNA sequences within the sample encode an identical CDR3. V and J are TRBV4-3 and TRBJ1-5; unclear D gene. The CDR3 runs to 13 residues. V was cut by 0 bases and J by 7 bases, with 7 bases left in between. Germline-derived CDR1 and CDR2 are LGHNA and YSLEER. The CDR3, as DNA: TGCGCCAGCAGCCAAGAGGTCGGGCAGCCCCAGCATTTT. This gives the protein CASSQEVGQPQHF.

This clone is a singleton in its sample. The chain has TRBV30 and TRBJ1-5, with a weak D call TRBD1 (5 bases). The CDR3 has 14 residues. The germline gives CDR1 GTSNPN, CDR2 SVGIG (reference sequence). V gave up 2 bases and J gave up 7 bases, with 15 bases separating them. CDR3 sequence (DNA): TGTGCCTGGAGTCCGGGACGGGGATCGCAGCCCCAGCATTTT. It encodes CAWSPGRGSQPQHF.

V usage is TRBV29-1 and J usage is TRBJ2-1; possibly TRBD1 for D (5 bases). Trimming pared 6 bases from V and 7 bases from J, leaving 10 bases between. CDR1 and CDR2 from the germline V gene are SQVTM and ANQGSEA. CDR3 length: 11 amino acids. CDR3 residues: CSVPRQNEQFF. The DNA of the CDR3 is TGCAGCGTACCTAGACAGAATGAGCAGTTCTTC.

This clone was detected only a few times. CDR3 nucleotide sequence: TGTGCCAGCAGCTTGGGGACCGTAGGCGAGCAGTACTTC. It encodes CASSLGTVGEQYF. The V and J genes are TRBV11-2 and TRBJ2-7; the D call may be TRBD1 or TRBD2 (5 bases each). The germline CDR1 and CDR2 sequences are SGHAT and FQNNGV. Trimming took off 3 bases at V and 6 bases at J, with 12 bases between the two ends. The CDR3 is 13 residues long.

This clone was counted ten times or more. The same CDR3 arises from other DNA sequences in this sample as well. The V call is TRBV7-9, the J call TRBJ2-7; tentatively, D is TRBD1 (7 bases). CDR1 SEHNR and CDR2 FQNEAQ come from the germline V gene (reference sequence). The V and J ends lost 3 bases and 4 bases respectively, with 13 bases between them. The CDR3 is 14 residues long. The CDR3 region has the DNA TGTGCCAGCAGCTTGGGGCAGGGGGGATACGAGCAGTACTTC. Protein sequence: CASSLGQGGYEQYF.

The table lists this clone with a count of one. Other DNA sequences in the sample encode the same CDR3. The chain combines TRBV19 with TRBJ1-2; possible D gene TRBD1, 5 bases. Per the germline V gene, CDR1 is LNHDA and CDR2 is SQIVND (reference sequence). Between the trimmed V and J ends, which lost 3 bases and 6 bases, there was a span of 8 bases. CDR3 length: 12 residues. CDR3: CASSIGGDGYTF. CDR3 nucleotides: TGTGCCAGTAGTATCGGAGGGGATGGCTACACCTTC.

This CDR3 is CAWSIGENTEAFF. The CDR3 coding sequence is TGTGCCTGGAGCATCGGGGAGAACACTGAAGCTTTCTTT. The J gene is TRBJ1-1, the V gene TRBV30; unclear D gene. Germline CDR1 reads GTSNPN; CDR2 reads SVGIG (reference sequence). Trimming took off 3 bases at V and 1 base at J, with 9 bases between the two ends. CDR3 length equals 13 residues.

The genes are TRBV4-2 and TRBJ2-5, with D unresolved. V shed 0 bases and J shed 5 bases, with 10 bases lying between them. Germline values: CDR1 LGHNA, CDR2 YNFKEQ. This CDR3 is 14 amino acids long. In nucleotides, the CDR3 is TGTGCCAGCAGCCAAGAGCTGGGCTGGGAGACCCAGTACTTC. Translating gives CASSQELGWETQYF.

V usage is TRBV4-3 and J usage is TRBJ2-1, with 11 bases that match TRBD1. This CDR3 comprises 14 residues. Germline CDR1 LGHNA, CDR2 YSLEER. After removal of 6 bases from V and 9 bases from J, the junction contained 7 bases not matched to a gene. CDR3 in amino acids: CASSPGTGGSEQFF. As DNA, the CDR3 is TGCGCCAGCAGTCCCGGGACAGGGGGATCTGAGCAGTTCTTC.